Listed below are T cell receptor beta chains from one sample, sequenced in a study of blood T cell repertoires in COVID-19. Method: immunoSEQ multiplex PCR; TCRdb's copy keeps in-frame clones and lacks some. Of roughly 200,000 clones in the sample, roughly 80% are singletons; the top ten hold around 5.9%. The sequencing input was peripheral blood. The receptors derive from a woman in her forties with COVID-19, enrolled during active disease. CDR3s include the opening cysteine and the closing phenylalanine or tryptophan.

v_call: TRBV7-6
cdr3_aa: CASSLVRGGELFF

v_call: TRBV4-2
cdr3_aa: CASSQDVAAGANVLTF

v_call: TRBV19
cdr3_aa: CASTRPSSGNTIYF

v_call: TRBV3-1/TRBV3-2
cdr3_aa: CASSPPRDTYEQYF

v_call: TRBV4-1
cdr3_aa: CASSQAPRSMSEQYF

v_call: TRBV5-1
cdr3_aa: CASSSSGTLNYGYTF

v_call: TRBV23-1
cdr3_aa: CASTRLFSWAKNIQYF

v_call: TRBV5-4
cdr3_aa: CASSTQAEAFF

v_call: TRBV6-4
cdr3_aa: CASSPLGGGFNEQFF

v_call: TRBV2
cdr3_aa: CASSESQGVGNTIYF

v_call: TRBV11-3
cdr3_aa: CASSSNFGDTQYF

v_call: TRBV2
cdr3_aa: CASSGTVTYNEQFF

v_call: TRBV5-1
cdr3_aa: CASSLDRIYGYTF

v_call: TRBV5-1
cdr3_aa: CASSLGGGQVDGYTF

v_call: TRBV9
cdr3_aa: CASSVGTPYGYTF

v_call: TRBV6-5
cdr3_aa: CASMPTGGGEKLFF

v_call: TRBV7-6
cdr3_aa: CASTAGGYTDTQYF

v_call: TRBV3-1/TRBV3-2
cdr3_aa: CASSQERNTGELFF

v_call: TRBV5-1
cdr3_aa: CASSQQPDRVGDTQYF

v_call: TRBV29-1
cdr3_aa: CSVRQVNSYNEQFF

v_call: TRBV28
cdr3_aa: CASSLAGTVSYEQYF

v_call: TRBV2
cdr3_aa: CASSKAETQYF

v_call: TRBV11-2
cdr3_aa: CASSLTPYEQYF

v_call: TRBV6-5
cdr3_aa: CASSYAGSGGYTF

v_call: TRBV6-4
cdr3_aa: CASSMSGTGTGETQYF

v_call: TRBV4-2
cdr3_aa: CASSQRRAGGGHTQYF

v_call: TRBV18
cdr3_aa: CASSPQQGRANEKLFF

v_call: TRBV18
cdr3_aa: CASSPQRLAGGGANVLTF

v_call: TRBV3-1/TRBV3-2
cdr3_aa: CASSQDPGPRETQYF

v_call: TRBV5-5
cdr3_aa: CASSLASGTRELFF

v_call: TRBV18
cdr3_aa: CASSQTDRGRGSSGELFF

v_call: TRBV18
cdr3_aa: CASSPVGGGELFF

v_call: TRBV5-1
cdr3_aa: CASNSGETTDTQYF

v_call: TRBV6-4
cdr3_aa: CASSKDRTNTEAFF

v_call: TRBV6-1
cdr3_aa: CASSEAAKGELFF

v_call: TRBV30
cdr3_aa: CAWSVRGAAGNTIYF

v_call: TRBV11-2
cdr3_aa: CASSFRTSGNEQFF

v_call: TRBV15
cdr3_aa: CATSPTGNSNQPQHF

v_call: TRBV15
cdr3_aa: CATSREGQGYHEQYF

v_call: TRBV5-1
cdr3_aa: CASRASGPTDTQYF

v_call: TRBV5-5
cdr3_aa: CASSPRQGISNQPQHF